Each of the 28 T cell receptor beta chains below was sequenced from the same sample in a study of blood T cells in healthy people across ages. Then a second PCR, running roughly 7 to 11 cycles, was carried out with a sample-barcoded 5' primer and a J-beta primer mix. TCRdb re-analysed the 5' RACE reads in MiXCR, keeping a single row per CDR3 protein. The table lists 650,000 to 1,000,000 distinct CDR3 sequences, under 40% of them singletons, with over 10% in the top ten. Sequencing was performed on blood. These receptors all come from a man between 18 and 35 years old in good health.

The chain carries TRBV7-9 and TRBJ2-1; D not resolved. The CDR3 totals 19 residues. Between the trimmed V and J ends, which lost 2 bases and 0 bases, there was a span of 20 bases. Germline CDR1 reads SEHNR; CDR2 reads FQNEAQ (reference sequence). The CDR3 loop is CASSLLSSGDQSSYNEQFF. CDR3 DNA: TGTGCCAGCAGCTTACTCTCCTCGGGCGACCAGAGCTCCTACAATGAGCAGTTCTTC. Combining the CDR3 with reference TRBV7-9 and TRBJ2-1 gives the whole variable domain DTGVSQNPRHKITKRGQNVTFRCDPISEHNRLYWYRQTLGQGPEFLTYFQNEAQLEKSRLLSDRFSAERPKGSFSTLEIQRTEQGDSAMYLCASSLLSSGDQSSYNEQFFGPGTRLTVL.

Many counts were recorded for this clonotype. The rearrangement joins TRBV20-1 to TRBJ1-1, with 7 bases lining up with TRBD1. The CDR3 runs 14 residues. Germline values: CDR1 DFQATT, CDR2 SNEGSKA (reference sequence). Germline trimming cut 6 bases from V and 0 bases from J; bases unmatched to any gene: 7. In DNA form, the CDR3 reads TGCAGTGCCCCCACAGGGGTCCTGAACACTGAAGCTTTCTTT. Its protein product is CSAPTGVLNTEAFF.

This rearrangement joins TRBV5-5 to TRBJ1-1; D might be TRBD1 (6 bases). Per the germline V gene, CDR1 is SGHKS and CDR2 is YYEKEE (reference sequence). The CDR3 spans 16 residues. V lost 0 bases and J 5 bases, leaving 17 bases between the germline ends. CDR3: CASSLARGGRETEAFF. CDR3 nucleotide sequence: TGTGCCAGCAGCTTGGCAAGGGGGGGGCGTGAAACTGAAGCTTTCTTT. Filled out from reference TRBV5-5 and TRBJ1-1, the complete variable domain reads DAGVTQSPTHLIKTRGQQVTLRCSPISGHKSVSWYQQVLGQGPQFIFQYYEKEERGRGNFPDRFSARQFPNYSSELNVNALLLGDSALYLCASSLARGGRETEAFFGQGTRLTVV.

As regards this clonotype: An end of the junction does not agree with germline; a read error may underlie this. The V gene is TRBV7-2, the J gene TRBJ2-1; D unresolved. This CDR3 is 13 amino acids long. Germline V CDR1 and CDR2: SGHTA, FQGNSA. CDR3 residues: CASSFGPNNGQFF. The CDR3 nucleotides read TGTGCCAGCAGCTTCGGACCAAACAATGGGCAGTTCTTC.

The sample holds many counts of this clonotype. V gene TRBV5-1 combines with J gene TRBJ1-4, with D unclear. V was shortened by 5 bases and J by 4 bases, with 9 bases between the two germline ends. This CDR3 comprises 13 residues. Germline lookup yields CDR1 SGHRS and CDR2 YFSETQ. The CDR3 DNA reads TGCGCCAGCAGTAACCAGATTAATGAAAAACTGTTTTTT. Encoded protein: CASSNQINEKLFF.

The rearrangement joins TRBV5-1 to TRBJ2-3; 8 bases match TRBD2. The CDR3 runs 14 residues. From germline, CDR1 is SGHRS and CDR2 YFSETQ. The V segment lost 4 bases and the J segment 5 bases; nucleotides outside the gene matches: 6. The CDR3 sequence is CASSHTGLVDTQYF. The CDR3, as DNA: TGCGCCAGCAGCCACACGGGACTAGTAGATACGCAGTATTTT.

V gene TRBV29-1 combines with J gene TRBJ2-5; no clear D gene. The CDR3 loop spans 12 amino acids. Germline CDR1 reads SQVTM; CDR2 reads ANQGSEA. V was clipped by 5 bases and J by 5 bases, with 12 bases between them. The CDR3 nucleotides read TGCAGCGTTATTATGGGTGGGGAGACCCAGTACTTC. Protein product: CSVIMGGETQYF.

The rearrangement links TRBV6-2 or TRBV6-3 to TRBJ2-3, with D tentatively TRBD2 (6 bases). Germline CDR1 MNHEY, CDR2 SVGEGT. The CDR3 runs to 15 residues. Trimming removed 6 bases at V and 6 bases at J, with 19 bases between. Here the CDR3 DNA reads TGTGCCAGCAGCAGGGTCAGGGAGGAACAGGATACGCAGTATTTT. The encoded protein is CASSRVREEQDTQYF.

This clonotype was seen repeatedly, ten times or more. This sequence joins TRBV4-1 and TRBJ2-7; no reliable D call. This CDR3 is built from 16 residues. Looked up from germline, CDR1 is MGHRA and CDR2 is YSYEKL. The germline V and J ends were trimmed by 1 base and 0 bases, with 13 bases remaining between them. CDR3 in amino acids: CASSQVVTPSSYEQYF. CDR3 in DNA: TGCGCCAGCAGCCAAGTGGTAACACCGAGCTCCTACGAGCAGTACTTC.

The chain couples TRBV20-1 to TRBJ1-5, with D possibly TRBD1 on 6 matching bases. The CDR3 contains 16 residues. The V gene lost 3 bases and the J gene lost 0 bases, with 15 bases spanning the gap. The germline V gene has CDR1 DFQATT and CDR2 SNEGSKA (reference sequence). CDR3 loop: CSASPTGGNSNQPQHF. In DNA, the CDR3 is TGCAGTGCTAGCCCGACAGGTGGAAATAGCAATCAGCCCCAGCATTTT.

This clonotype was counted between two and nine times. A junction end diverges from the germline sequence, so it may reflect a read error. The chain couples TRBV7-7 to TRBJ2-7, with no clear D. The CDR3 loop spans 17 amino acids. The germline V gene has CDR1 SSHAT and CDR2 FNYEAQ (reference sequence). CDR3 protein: CASSLLPAGLILGEQYF. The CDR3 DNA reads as TGTGCTAGCAGCTTACTTCCAGCAGGCCTCATCCTTGGGGAGCAGTACTTC. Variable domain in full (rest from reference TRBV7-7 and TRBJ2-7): GAGVSQSPRYKVTKRGQDVTLRCDPISSHATLYWYQQALGQGPEFLTYFNYEAQPDKSGLPSDRFSAERPEGSISTLTIQRTEQRDSAMYRCASSLLPAGLILGEQYFGPGTRLTVT.

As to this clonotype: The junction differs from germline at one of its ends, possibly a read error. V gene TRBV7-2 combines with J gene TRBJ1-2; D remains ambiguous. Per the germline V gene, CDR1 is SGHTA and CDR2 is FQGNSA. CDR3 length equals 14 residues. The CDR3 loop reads CASSVAMQDYGYTF. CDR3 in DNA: TGTGCCAGCAGCGTAGCGATGCAGGACTATGGCTACACCTTC.

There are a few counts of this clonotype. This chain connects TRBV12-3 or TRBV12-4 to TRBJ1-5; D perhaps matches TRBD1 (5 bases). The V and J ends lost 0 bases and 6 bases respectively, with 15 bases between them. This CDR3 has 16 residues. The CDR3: CASSLAPLGTGQPQHF. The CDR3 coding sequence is TGTGCCAGCAGTTTAGCCCCCTTGGGGACCGGTCAGCCCCAGCATTTT.

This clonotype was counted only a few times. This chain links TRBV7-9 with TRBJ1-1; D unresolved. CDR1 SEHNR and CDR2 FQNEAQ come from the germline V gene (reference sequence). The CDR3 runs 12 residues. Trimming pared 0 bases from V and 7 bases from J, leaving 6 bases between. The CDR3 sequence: CASSLAGDEAFF. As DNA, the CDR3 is TGTGCCAGCAGCTTAGCTGGTGATGAAGCTTTCTTT.

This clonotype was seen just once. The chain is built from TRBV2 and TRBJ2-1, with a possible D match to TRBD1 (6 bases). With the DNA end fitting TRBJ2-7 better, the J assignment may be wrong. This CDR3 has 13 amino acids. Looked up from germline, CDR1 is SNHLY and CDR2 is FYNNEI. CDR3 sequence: CASSELGANEQYF. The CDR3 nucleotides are TGTGCCAGCAGTGAATTGGGGGCGAATGAGCAGTACTTC.

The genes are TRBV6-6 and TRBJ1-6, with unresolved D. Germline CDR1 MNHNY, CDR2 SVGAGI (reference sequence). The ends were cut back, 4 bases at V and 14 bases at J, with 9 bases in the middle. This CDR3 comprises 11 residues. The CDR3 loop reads CASSSDWALHF. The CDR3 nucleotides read TGTGCCAGCAGTTCAGACTGGGCCCTCCACTTT.

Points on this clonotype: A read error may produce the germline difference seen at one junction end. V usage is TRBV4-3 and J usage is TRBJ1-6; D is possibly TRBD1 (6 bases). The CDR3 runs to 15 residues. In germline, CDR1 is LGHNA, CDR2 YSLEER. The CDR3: CAGSQVLDSASPLHF. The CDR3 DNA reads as TGCGCCGGCAGCCAAGTGCTGGACAGTGCTTCACCCCTCCACTTT.

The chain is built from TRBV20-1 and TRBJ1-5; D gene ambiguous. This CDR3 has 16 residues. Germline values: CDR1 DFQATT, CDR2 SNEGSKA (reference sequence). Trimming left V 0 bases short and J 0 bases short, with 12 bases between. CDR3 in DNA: TGCAGTGCTAGAGATCTAGACACCTTTAGCAATCAGCCCCAGCATTTT. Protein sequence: CSARDLDTFSNQPQHF.

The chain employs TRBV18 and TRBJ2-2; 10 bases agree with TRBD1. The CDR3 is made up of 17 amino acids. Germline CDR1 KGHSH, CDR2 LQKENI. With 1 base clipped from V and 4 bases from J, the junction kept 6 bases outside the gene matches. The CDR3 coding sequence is TGTGCCAGCTCACCACAATCGAGACAGGGGGCCACCGGGGAGCTGTTTTTT. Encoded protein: CASSPQSRQGATGELFF.

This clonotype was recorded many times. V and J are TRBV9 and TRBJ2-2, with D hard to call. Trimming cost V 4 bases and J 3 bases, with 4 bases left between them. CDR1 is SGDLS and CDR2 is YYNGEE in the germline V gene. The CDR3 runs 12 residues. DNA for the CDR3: TGTGCCAGCAGCCCGTACACCGGGGAGCTGTTTTTT. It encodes CASSPYTGELFF.

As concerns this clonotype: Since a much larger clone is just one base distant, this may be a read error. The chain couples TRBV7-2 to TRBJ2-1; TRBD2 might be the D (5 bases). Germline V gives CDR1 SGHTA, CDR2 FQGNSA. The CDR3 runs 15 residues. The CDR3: CASSLTTASYNGQFF. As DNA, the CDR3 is TGTGCCAGCAGCTTAACCACGGCTAGCTACAATGGGCAGTTCTTC.

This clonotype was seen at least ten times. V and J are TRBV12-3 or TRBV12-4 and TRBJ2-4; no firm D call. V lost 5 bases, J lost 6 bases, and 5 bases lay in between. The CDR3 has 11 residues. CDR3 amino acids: CASSIRNIQYF. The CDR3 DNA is TGTGCCAGCAGTATCAGAAACATTCAGTACTTC.

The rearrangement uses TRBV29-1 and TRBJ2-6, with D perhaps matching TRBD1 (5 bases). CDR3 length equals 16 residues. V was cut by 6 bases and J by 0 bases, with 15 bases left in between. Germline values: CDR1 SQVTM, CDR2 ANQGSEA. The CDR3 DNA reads TGCAGCGTCCAGGCGGACATAGACTCTGGGGCCAACGTCCTGACTTTC. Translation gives CSVQADIDSGANVLTF. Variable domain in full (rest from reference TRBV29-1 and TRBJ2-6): SAVISQKPSRDICQRGTSLTIQCQVDSQVTMMFWYRQQPGQSLTLIATANQGSEATYESGFVIDKFPISRPNLTFSTLTVSNMSPEDSSIYLCSVQADIDSGANVLTFGAGSRLTVL.

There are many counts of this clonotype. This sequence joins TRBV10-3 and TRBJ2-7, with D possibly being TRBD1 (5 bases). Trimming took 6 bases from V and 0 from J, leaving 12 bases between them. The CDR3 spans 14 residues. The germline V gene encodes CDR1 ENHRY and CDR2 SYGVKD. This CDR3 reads CAISEMTDSYEQYF. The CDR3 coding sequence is TGTGCCATCAGCGAGATGACAGACTCCTACGAGCAGTACTTC.

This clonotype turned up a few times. The CDR3: CASTDRQVGTGELFF. The DNA for the CDR3 is TGTGCCAGCACCGACCGACAGGTTGGGACCGGGGAGCTGTTTTTT. This chain links TRBV12-3 or TRBV12-4 with TRBJ2-2, with D perhaps TRBD1 (6 bases). The ends were cut back, 7 bases at V and 5 bases at J, with 17 bases in the middle. The CDR3 extends over 15 amino acids.

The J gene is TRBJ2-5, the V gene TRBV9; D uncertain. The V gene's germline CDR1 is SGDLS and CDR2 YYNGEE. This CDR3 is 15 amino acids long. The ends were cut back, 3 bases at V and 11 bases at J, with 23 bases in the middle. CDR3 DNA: TGTGCCAGCAGCGGCACGAGTTCCCCTTACAATGAGCAGTACTTC. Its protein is CASSGTSSPYNEQYF.

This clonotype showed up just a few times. This chain's CDR3 is CASSFGYNQPQHF. The CDR3 bases are TGTGCCAGCAGCTTCGGCTACAATCAGCCCCAGCATTTT. This rearrangement joins TRBV11-1 to TRBJ1-5; D is unresolved. The CDR3 is made up of 13 amino acids. Trimming removed 3 bases from V and 3 bases from J, with 6 bases in between. Germline V gene sequence: CDR1 SGHAT, CDR2 FQDESV (reference sequence).

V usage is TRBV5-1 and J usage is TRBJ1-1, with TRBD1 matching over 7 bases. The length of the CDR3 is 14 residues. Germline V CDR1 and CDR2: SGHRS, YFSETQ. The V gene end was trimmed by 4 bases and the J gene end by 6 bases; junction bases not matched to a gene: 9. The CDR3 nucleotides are TGCGCCAGCAGCCACCCAGACAGGGAGGCTGAAGCTTTCTTT. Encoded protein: CASSHPDREAEAFF.